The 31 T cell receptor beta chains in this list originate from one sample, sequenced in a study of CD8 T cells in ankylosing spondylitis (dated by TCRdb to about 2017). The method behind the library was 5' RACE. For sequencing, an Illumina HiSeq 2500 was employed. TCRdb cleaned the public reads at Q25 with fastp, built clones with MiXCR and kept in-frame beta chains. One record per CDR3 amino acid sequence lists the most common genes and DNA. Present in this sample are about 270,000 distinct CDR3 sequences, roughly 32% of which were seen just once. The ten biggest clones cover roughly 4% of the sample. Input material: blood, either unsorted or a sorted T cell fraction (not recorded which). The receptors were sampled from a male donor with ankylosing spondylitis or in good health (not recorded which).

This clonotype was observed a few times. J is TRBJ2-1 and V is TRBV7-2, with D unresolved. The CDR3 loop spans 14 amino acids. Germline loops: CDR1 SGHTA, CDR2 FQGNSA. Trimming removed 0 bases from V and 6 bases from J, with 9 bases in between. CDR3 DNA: TGTGCCAGCAGCTTAGCGATAGGCATCAATGAGCAGTTCTTC. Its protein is CASSLAIGINEQFF.

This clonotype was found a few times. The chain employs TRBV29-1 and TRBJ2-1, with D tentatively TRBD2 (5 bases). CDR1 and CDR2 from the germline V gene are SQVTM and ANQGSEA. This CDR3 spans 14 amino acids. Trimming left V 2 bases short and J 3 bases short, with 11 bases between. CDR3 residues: CSVELLALYNEQFF. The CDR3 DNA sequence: TGCAGCGTTGAACTATTAGCGCTCTACAATGAGCAGTTCTTC.

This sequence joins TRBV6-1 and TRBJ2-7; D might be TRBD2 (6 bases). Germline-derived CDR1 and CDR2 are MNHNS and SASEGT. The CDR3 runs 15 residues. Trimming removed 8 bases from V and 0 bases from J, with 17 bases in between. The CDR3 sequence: CASSGGAEYSYEQYF. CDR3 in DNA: TGTGCCAGCTCTGGAGGGGCCGAATACTCCTACGAGCAGTACTTC.

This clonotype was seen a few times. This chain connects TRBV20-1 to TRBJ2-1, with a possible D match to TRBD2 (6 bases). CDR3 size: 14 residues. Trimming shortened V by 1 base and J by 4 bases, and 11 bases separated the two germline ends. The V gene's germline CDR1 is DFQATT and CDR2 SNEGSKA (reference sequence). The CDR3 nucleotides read TGCAGTGCTAGAGCCGGGACTGCGTACAATGAGCAGTTCTTC. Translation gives CSARAGTAYNEQFF.

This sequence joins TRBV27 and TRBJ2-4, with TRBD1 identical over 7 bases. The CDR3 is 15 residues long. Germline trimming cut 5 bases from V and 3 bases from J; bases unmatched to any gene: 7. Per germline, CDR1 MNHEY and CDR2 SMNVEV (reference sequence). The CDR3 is CASSRSRTGKNIQYF. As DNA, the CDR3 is TGTGCCAGCAGTAGATCCCGGACAGGCAAAAACATTCAGTACTTC.

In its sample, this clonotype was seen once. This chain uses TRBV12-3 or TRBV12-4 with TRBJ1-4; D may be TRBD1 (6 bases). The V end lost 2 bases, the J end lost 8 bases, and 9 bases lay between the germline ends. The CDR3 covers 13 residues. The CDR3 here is CASSLQGNEKLFF. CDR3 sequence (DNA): TGTGCCAGCAGTTTACAGGGGAACGAAAAACTGTTTTTT.

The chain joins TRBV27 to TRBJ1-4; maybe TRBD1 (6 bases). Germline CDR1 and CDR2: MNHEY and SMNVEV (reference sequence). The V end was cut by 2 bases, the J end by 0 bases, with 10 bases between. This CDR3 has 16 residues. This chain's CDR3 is CASSLLWTATNEKLFF. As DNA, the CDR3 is TGTGCCAGCAGTTTACTTTGGACAGCAACTAATGAAAAACTGTTTTTT. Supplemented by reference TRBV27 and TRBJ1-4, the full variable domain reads EAQVTQNPRYLITVTGKKLTVTCSQNMNHEYMSWYRQDPGLGLRQIYYSMNVEVTDKGDVPEGYKVSRKEKRNFPLILESPSPNQTSLYFCASSLLWTATNEKLFFGSGTQLSVL.

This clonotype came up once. The CDR3 protein is CASSSSTGGSNEKLFF. As DNA, the CDR3 is TGTGCCAGCAGTTCTTCCACAGGGGGGTCTAATGAAAAACTGTTTTTT. J is TRBJ1-4 and V is TRBV7-9, with 8 nucleotides matching TRBD1. Germline V gives CDR1 SEHNR, CDR2 FQNEAQ (reference sequence). The CDR3 contains 16 residues. The V and J ends lost 6 bases and 3 bases, in that order; junction bases with no gene match: 9.

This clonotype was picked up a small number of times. Written as DNA, the CDR3 is TGTGCCAGCAGCCCACTTGGGACAGCCAACACCGGGGAGCTGTTTTTT. Translated, it gives CASSPLGTANTGELFF. The V call is TRBV7-9, the J call TRBJ2-2, with 7 bases that match TRBD1. Germline V gene sequence: CDR1 SEHNR, CDR2 FQNEAQ (reference sequence). This CDR3 is 16 amino acids long. The trim removed 5 bases at V and 2 bases at J, leaving 8 bases unmatched.

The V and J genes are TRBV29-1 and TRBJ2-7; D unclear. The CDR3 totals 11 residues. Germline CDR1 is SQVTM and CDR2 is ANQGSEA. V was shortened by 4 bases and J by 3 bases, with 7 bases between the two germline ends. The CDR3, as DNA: TGCAGCGTTGGTTGGGGCTACGAGCAGTACTTC. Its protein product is CSVGWGYEQYF.

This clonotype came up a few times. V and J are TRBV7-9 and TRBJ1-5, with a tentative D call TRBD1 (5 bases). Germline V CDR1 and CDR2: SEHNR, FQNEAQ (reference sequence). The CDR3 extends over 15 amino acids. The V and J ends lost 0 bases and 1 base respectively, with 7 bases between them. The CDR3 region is CASSLAGESNQPQHF. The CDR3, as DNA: TGTGCCAGCAGCTTAGCAGGGGAGAGCAATCAGCCCCAGCATTTT. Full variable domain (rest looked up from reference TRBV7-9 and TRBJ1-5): DTGVSQNPRHKITKRGQNVTFRCDPISEHNRLYWYRQTLGQGPEFLTYFQNEAQLEKSRLLSDRFSAERPKGSFSTLEIQRTEQGDSAMYLCASSLAGESNQPQHFGDGTRLSIL.

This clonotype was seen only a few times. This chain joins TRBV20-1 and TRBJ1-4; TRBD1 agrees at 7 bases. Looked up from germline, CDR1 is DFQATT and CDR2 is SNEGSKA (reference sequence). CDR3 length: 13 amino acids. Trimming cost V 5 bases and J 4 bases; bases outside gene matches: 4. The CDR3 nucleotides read TGCAGTGCTCCGGGACAGAATAATGAAAAACTGTTTTTT. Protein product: CSAPGQNNEKLFF.

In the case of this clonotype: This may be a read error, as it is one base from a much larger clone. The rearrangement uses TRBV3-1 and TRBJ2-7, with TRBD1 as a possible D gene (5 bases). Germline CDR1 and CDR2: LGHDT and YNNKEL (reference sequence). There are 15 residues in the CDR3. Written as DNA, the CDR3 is TGTGCCACCAGCCAAGAGAAGGGGCCCTTCTACGAGCAGTACTTC. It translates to CATSQEKGPFYEQYF.

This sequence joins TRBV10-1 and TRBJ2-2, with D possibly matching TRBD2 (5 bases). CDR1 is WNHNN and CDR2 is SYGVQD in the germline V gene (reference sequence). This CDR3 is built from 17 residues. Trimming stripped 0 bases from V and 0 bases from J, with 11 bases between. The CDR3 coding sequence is TGCGCCAGCAGTGAGTCTCGGATTAGCGCGAACACCGGGGAGCTGTTTTTT. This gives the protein CASSESRISANTGELFF.

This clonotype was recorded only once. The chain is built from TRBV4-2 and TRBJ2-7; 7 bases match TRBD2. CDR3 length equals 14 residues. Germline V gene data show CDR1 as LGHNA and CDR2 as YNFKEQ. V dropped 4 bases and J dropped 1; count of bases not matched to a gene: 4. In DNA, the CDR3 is TGTGCCAGCAGCCCCCGGGGGGAATCCTACGAGCAGTACTTC. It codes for CASSPRGESYEQYF.

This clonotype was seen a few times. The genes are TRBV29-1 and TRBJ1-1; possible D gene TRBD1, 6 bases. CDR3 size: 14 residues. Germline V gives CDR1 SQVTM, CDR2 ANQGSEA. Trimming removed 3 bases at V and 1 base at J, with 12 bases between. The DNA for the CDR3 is TGCAGCGTTGATGAGGGCAGGGGGAACACTGAAGCTTTCTTT. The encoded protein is CSVDEGRGNTEAFF. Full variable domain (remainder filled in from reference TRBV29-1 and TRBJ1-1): SAVISQKPSRDICQRGTSLTIQCQVDSQVTMMFWYRQQPGQSLTLIATANQGSEATYESGFVIDKFPISRPNLTFSTLTVSNMSPEDSSIYLCSVDEGRGNTEAFFGQGTRLTVV.

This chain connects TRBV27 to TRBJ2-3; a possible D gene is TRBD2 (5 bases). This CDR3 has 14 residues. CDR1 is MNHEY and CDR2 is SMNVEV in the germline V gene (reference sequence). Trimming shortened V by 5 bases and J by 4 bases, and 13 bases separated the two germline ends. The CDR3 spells CASSHGPGADTQYF. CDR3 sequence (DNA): TGTGCCAGCAGTCATGGCCCCGGGGCAGATACGCAGTATTTT.

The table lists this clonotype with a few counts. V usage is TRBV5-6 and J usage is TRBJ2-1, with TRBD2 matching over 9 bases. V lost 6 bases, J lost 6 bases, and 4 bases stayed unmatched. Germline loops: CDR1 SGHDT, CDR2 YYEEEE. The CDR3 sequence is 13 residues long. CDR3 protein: CASTRGGANEQFF. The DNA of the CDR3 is TGTGCCAGCACCCGCGGGGGGGCCAATGAGCAGTTCTTC.

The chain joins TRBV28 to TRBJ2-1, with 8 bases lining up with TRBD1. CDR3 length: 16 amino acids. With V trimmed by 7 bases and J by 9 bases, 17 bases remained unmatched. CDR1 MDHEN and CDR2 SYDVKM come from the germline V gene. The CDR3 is CASIDFRDRGVGEQFF. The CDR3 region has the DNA TGTGCCAGCATCGACTTCCGAGACAGGGGTGTCGGTGAGCAGTTCTTC.

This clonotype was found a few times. The CDR3 reads CSARKGNTDTQYF. The CDR3, as DNA: TGCAGTGCTAGGAAGGGAAATACAGATACGCAGTATTTT. This rearrangement joins TRBV20-1 to TRBJ2-3; D not certain. The V gene lost 3 bases and the J gene lost 3 bases, with 10 bases spanning the gap. Per the germline V gene, CDR1 is DFQATT and CDR2 is SNEGSKA (reference sequence). The CDR3 contains 13 residues.

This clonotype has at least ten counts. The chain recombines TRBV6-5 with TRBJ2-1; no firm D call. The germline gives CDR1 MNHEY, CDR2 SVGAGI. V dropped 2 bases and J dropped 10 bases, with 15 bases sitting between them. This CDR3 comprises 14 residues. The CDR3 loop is CASSYTRTVQEQFF. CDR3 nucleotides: TGTGCCAGCAGTTACACGCGTACTGTTCAGGAGCAGTTCTTC.

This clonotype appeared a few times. The CDR3 reads CSSYQGSETQYF. DNA for the CDR3: TGCAGCTCCTACCAGGGTTCGGAGACCCAGTACTTC. The gene calls are TRBV29-1 and TRBJ2-5; the D gene is possibly TRBD1 (5 bases). In germline, CDR1 is SQVTM, CDR2 ANQGSEA. This CDR3 comprises 12 residues. The V and J ends lost 8 bases and 5 bases respectively, with 15 bases between them.

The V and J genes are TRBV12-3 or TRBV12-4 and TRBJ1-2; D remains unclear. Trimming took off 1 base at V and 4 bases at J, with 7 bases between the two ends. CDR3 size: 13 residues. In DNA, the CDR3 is TGTGCCAGCAGTTTAGTGTCCAGCTATGGCTACACCTTC. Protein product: CASSLVSSYGYTF.

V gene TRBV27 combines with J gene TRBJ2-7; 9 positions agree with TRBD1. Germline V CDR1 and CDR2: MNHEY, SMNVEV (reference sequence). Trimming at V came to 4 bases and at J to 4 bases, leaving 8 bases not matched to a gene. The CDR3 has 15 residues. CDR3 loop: CASSSIQGAEYEQYF. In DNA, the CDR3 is TGTGCCAGCAGTTCAATACAGGGGGCGGAGTACGAGCAGTACTTC.

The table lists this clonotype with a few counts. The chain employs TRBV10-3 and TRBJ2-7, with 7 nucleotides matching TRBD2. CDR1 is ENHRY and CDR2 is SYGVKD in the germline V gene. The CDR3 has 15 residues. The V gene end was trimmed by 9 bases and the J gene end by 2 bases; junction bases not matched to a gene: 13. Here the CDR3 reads CAIRGVAGLTYEQYF. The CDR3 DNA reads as TGTGCCATTCGGGGGGTAGCGGGCCTAACCTACGAGCAGTACTTC.

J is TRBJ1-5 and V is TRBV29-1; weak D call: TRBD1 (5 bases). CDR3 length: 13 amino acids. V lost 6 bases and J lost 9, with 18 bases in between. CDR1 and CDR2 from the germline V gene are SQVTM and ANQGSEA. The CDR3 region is CSVIRDDLGPQHF. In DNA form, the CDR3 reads TGCAGCGTAATACGGGACGATTTAGGGCCCCAGCATTTT. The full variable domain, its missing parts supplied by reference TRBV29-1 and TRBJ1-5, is SAVISQKPSRDICQRGTSLTIQCQVDSQVTMMFWYRQQPGQSLTLIATANQGSEATYESGFVIDKFPISRPNLTFSTLTVSNMSPEDSSIYLCSVIRDDLGPQHFGDGTRLSIL.

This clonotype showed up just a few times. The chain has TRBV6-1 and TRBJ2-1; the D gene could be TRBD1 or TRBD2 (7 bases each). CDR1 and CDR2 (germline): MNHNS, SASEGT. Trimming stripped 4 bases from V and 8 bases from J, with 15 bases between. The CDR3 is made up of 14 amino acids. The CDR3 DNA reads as TGTGCCAGCAGTGTCTCAGGGGGAGGGTATGAGCAGTTCTTC. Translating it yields CASSVSGGGYEQFF.

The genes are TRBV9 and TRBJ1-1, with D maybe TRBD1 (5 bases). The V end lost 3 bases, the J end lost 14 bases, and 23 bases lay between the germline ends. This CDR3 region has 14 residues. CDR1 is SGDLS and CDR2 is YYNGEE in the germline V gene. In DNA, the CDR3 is TGTGCCAGCAGCGCCTCGTTCGGGGCAATGAAGCTGTTCTTT. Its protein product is CASSASFGAMKLFF.

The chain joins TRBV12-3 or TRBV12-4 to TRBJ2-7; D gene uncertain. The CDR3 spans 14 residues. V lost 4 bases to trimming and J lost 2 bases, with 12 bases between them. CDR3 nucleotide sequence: TGTGCCAGCAGTTCCTCCGGGCCCACCTACGAGCAGTACTTC. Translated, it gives CASSSSGPTYEQYF.

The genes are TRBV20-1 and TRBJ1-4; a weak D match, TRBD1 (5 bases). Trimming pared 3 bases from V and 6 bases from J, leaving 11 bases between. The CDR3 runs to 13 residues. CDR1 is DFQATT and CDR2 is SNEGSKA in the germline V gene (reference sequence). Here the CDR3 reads CSARTGRDEKLFF. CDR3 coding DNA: TGCAGTGCTAGGACGGGCAGGGATGAAAAACTGTTTTTT.

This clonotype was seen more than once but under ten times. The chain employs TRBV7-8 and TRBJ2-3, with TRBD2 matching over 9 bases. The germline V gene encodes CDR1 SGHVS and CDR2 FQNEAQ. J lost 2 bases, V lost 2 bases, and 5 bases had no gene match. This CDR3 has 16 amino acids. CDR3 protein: CASSLRAGGATDTQYF. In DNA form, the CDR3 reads TGTGCCAGCAGCTTAAGGGCGGGGGGGGCCACAGATACGCAGTATTTT.